Presented here are 22 T cell receptor beta chains from one specimen sequenced in a study of cytomegalovirus exposure and HLA in healthy donors listed by TCRdb under 2017. Libraries were built with the immunoSEQ multiplex PCR assay. TCRdb holds this immuneACCESS table with in-frame rearrangements only. Some clones are missing; in checked studies, unresolved V genes explain under half, and the rest has no known cause. The sample table holds about 250,000 clones, of which roughly 87% were seen once. Around 12% of the sample goes to the ten largest clones. Source material: PBMCs. The receptors stem from a young man in good health and CMV-seropositive.

This clone has a single count. The chain recombines TRBV12-5 with TRBJ2-7; D tentatively reads TRBD1 or TRBD2 (5 bases each). This CDR3 has 15 amino acids. In germline, CDR1 is LGHNT, CDR2 FRNRAP. The V end lost 6 bases, the J end lost 1 base, and 16 bases lay between the germline ends. CDR3 DNA: TGTGCTAGTGGCTCGACGAGGGGCCTATCCTACGAGCAGTACTTC. Its protein is CASGSTRGLSYEQYF.

The rearrangement uses TRBV9 and TRBJ2-1; 7 bases agree with TRBD2. There are 18 residues in the CDR3. Germline V lookup: CDR1 SGDLS, CDR2 YYNGEE. The ends lost 0 bases at V and 0 bases at J; junction bases unmatched: 9. The CDR3 DNA is TGTGCCAGCAGCGTAGCTGGGAGGGGTTCGAGCTCCTACAATGAGCAGTTCTTC. Amino acid sequence: CASSVAGRGSSSYNEQFF.

The rearrangement uses TRBV2 and TRBJ1-5; maybe TRBD1 (5 bases). CDR1 is SNHLY, CDR2 FYNNEI, per germline. The CDR3 sequence is 13 residues long. Trimming stripped 7 bases from V and 7 bases from J, with 14 bases between. The CDR3 spells CASTFQGGQPQHF. For the CDR3, the DNA is TGTGCCAGCACGTTCCAGGGTGGGCAGCCCCAGCATTTT.

This chain joins TRBV4-1 and TRBJ2-3; TRBD2 matches 8 bases. This CDR3 has 15 amino acids. V shed 4 bases and J 2 bases; nucleotides not matched to a gene: 5. Germline-derived CDR1 and CDR2 are MGHRA and YSYEKL. The CDR3 nucleotides are TGCGCCAGCAGCCTGATAGCGGGAACCACAGATACGCAGTATTTT. Translation gives CASSLIAGTTDTQYF.

The V and J genes are TRBV27 and TRBJ2-3; 7 bases agree with TRBD1. Germline-derived CDR1 and CDR2 are MNHEY and SMNVEV (reference sequence). V lost 2 bases to trimming and J lost 0 bases; unmatched junction nucleotides: 20. This CDR3 is built from 21 residues. CDR3 loop: CASSLRPDRAPSPSSTDTQYF. Here the CDR3 DNA reads TGTGCCAGCAGTTTACGCCCCGACAGGGCCCCGTCCCCCTCTAGCACAGATACGCAGTATTTT.

This clone was seen repeatedly, ten times or more. The chain recombines TRBV29-1 with TRBJ1-1; 10 bases are a match to TRBD1. The CDR3 loop spans 13 amino acids. J lost 3 bases, V lost 6 bases, and 4 bases had no gene match. Germline V gives CDR1 SQVTM, CDR2 ANQGSEA. CDR3 sequence: CSVRTGGHTEAFF. CDR3 in DNA: TGCAGCGTCAGGACAGGGGGGCACACTGAAGCTTTCTTT.

This sequence joins TRBV9 and TRBJ2-1; 8 bases match TRBD2. Germline CDR1 is SGDLS and CDR2 is YYNGEE. J gave up 3 bases and V 2 bases, and 1 base lay outside the gene matches. This CDR3 is built from 14 residues. The CDR3 protein is CASSVSGDYNEQFF. In nucleotides, the CDR3 is TGTGCCAGCAGCGTTAGCGGGGACTACAATGAGCAGTTCTTC.

The chain combines TRBV29-1 with TRBJ2-1, with D possibly matching TRBD1 (6 bases). The CDR3 runs 11 residues. Looked up from germline, CDR1 is SQVTM and CDR2 is ANQGSEA. Trimming pared 8 bases from V and 4 bases from J, leaving 9 bases between. The CDR3 here is CSWGQYNEQFF. The CDR3 DNA reads TGCAGCTGGGGACAATACAATGAGCAGTTCTTC.

The chain uses TRBV19 and TRBJ2-7; 10 bases line up with TRBD2. Trimming cost V 4 bases and J 2 bases; bases outside gene matches: 5. The CDR3 extends over 15 amino acids. CDR1 LNHDA and CDR2 SQIVND come from the germline V gene (reference sequence). CDR3 nucleotide sequence: TGTGCCAGTAGTAGAGGACTAGCGGCCACCTACGAGCAGTACTTC. Translating gives CASSRGLAATYEQYF.

This sequence joins TRBV5-1 and TRBJ2-2; 14 bases are shared with TRBD2. Germline trimming cut 4 bases from V and 5 bases from J; bases unmatched to any gene: 4. The CDR3 has 16 amino acids. Germline loops: CDR1 SGHRS, CDR2 YFSETQ. The CDR3 spells CASSPRLAGGTGELFF. The CDR3 DNA sequence: TGCGCCAGCAGCCCCCGACTAGCGGGAGGGACCGGGGAGCTGTTTTTT.

The chain has TRBV30 and TRBJ1-1; tentatively, D is TRBD1 (6 bases). The CDR3 covers 18 residues. The germline V and J ends were trimmed by 0 bases and 4 bases, with 24 bases remaining between them. Germline V gene lookup returns CDR1 GTSNPN and CDR2 SVGIG (reference sequence). The CDR3 loop reads CAWSVRDAFETGGTEAFF. The CDR3 nucleotides read TGTGCCTGGAGTGTACGTGATGCATTTGAGACAGGCGGCACTGAAGCTTTCTTT.

The rearrangement links TRBV27 to TRBJ2-6; D possibly matches TRBD1 or TRBD2 (5 bases each). V was clipped by 6 bases and J by 0 bases, with 12 bases between them. From germline, CDR1 is MNHEY and CDR2 SMNVEV (reference sequence). The CDR3 is 16 residues long. In DNA, the CDR3 is TGTGCCAGCAGGGACGGGACGAACTCTGGGGCCAACGTCCTGACTTTC. It is translated as CASRDGTNSGANVLTF.

This rearrangement joins TRBV25-1 to TRBJ1-1; D gene unclear. The V end was cut by 8 bases, the J end by 7 bases, with 14 bases between. This CDR3 is built from 12 residues. Germline CDR1 MGHDK, CDR2 SYGVNS. CDR3 sequence reads: CASGGLNGEAFF. CDR3 DNA sequence: TGTGCCAGCGGTGGACTGAATGGTGAAGCTTTCTTT.

The chain recombines TRBV7-2 with TRBJ2-3; 13 bases match TRBD2. V lost 5 bases to trimming and J lost 2 bases; unmatched junction nucleotides: 4. CDR1 is SGHTA and CDR2 is FQGNSA in the germline V gene. The CDR3 extends over 16 amino acids. The CDR3: CASSAGLAGLTDTQYF. In DNA form, the CDR3 reads TGTGCCAGCAGCGCGGGACTAGCGGGACTCACAGATACGCAGTATTTT.

CDR3: CASSLVVQGGYGYTF. CDR3 in DNA: TGTGCCAGCAGCTTAGTTGTGCAGGGAGGATATGGCTACACCTTC. The chain recombines TRBV11-2 with TRBJ1-2; tentatively, D is TRBD1 (5 bases). The CDR3 consists of 15 residues. Trimming left V 1 base short and J 5 bases short, with 14 bases between. Germline lookup yields CDR1 SGHAT and CDR2 FQNNGV.

The chain uses TRBV7-9 and TRBJ1-2; TRBD1 agrees at 7 bases. The CDR3 is 15 residues long. V gave up 5 bases and J gave up 5 bases; unmatched junction bases: 11. The germline CDR1 and CDR2 sequences are SEHNR and FQNEAQ (reference sequence). The CDR3 region is CASSLQGPLPYGYTF. The CDR3 region has the DNA TGTGCCAGCAGCCTACAGGGGCCGCTTCCTTATGGCTACACCTTC.

The chain joins TRBV5-1 to TRBJ2-7, with 7 bases identical to TRBD2. V dropped 2 bases and J dropped 5; count of bases not matched to a gene: 7. The CDR3 has 14 amino acids. Germline CDR1 is SGHRS and CDR2 is YFSETQ. The CDR3 sequence: CASSFAGVVDEQYF. For the CDR3, the DNA is TGCGCCAGCAGCTTTGCGGGAGTGGTCGACGAGCAGTACTTC.

This chain uses TRBV30 with TRBJ1-1; 8 nucleotides align to TRBD1. The CDR3 has 13 residues. Germline loops: CDR1 GTSNPN, CDR2 SVGIG (reference sequence). Trimming took 1 base from V and 3 from J; bases not matched to a gene: 1. CDR3 nucleotide sequence: TGTGCCTGGAGTGCGGACAGGGACACTGAAGCTTTCTTT. This sequence encodes CAWSADRDTEAFF.

The chain is built from TRBV2 and TRBJ2-1; D remains ambiguous. The ends were cut back, 3 bases at V and 8 bases at J, with 8 bases in the middle. Germline lookup yields CDR1 SNHLY and CDR2 FYNNEI. The length of the CDR3 is 12 residues. Here the CDR3 reads CASSDPSDEQFF. The CDR3 nucleotides are TGTGCCAGCAGTGATCCCTCAGATGAGCAGTTCTTC.

With regard to this clone: Other DNA sequences in the sample encode the same CDR3. This rearrangement joins TRBV6-5 to TRBJ2-7, with 11 bases that match TRBD1. The ends lost 5 bases at V and 4 bases at J; junction bases unmatched: 1. The CDR3 consists of 13 residues. Germline CDR1 MNHEY, CDR2 SVGAGI. The CDR3 nucleotides are TGTGCCAGCAGTCGGGACAGGGGGTACGAGCAGTACTTC. Its translation: CASSRDRGYEQYF.

The chain uses TRBV7-6 and TRBJ2-2; 8 bases agree with TRBD2. The germline gives CDR1 SGHVS, CDR2 FNYEAQ. This CDR3 spans 15 amino acids. The junction had 6 bases not matched to a gene; V was cut back by 3 bases and J by 6 bases. CDR3 bases: TGTGCCAGCAGCTTTTCGGGACTAGTATCCGGGGAGCTGTTTTTT. It is translated as CASSFSGLVSGELFF. The full variable domain, rest sourced from reference TRBV7-6 and TRBJ2-2, is GAGVSQSPRYKVTKRGQDVALRCDPISGHVSLYWYRQALGQGPEFLTYFNYEAQQDKSGLPNDRFSAERPEGSISTLTIQRTEQRDSAMYRCASSFSGLVSGELFFGEGSRLTVL.

The chain recombines TRBV2 with TRBJ2-2; perhaps TRBD1 as D (6 bases). V dropped 5 bases and J dropped 5 bases, with 12 bases sitting between them. This CDR3 region has 14 residues. Germline V gene data show CDR1 as SNHLY and CDR2 as FYNNEI. CDR3 sequence reads: CASSKYQGTGELFF. The CDR3 DNA reads TGTGCCAGCAGTAAATACCAGGGGACCGGGGAGCTGTTTTTT.